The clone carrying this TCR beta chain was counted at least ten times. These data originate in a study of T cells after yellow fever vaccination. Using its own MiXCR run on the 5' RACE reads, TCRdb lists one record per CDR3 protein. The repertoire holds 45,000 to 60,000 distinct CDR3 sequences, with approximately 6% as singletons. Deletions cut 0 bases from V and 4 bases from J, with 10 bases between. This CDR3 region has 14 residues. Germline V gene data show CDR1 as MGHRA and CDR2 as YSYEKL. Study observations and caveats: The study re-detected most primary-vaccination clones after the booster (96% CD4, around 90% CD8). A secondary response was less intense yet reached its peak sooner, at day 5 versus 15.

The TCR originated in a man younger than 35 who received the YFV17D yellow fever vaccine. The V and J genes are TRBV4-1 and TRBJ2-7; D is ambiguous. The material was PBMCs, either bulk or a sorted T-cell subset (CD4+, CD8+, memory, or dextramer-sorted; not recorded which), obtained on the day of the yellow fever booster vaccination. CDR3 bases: TGCGCCAGCAGCCAAGATATTGGGTTTTACGAGCAGTACTTC. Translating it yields CASSQDIGFYEQYF.